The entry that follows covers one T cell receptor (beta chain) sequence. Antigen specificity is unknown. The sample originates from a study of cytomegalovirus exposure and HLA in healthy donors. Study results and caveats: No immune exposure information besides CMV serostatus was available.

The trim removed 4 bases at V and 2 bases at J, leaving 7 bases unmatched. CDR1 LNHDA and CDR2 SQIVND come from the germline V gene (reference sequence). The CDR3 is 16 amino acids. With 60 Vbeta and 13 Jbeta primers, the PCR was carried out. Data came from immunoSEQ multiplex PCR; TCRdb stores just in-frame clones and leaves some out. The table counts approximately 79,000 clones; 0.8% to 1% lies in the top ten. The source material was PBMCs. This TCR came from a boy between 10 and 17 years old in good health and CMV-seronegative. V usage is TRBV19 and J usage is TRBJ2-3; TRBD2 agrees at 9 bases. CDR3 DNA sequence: TGTGCCAGTAGTACTCCTAGCGGGGAGAACACAGATACGCAGTATTTT. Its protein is CASSTPSGENTDTQYF.